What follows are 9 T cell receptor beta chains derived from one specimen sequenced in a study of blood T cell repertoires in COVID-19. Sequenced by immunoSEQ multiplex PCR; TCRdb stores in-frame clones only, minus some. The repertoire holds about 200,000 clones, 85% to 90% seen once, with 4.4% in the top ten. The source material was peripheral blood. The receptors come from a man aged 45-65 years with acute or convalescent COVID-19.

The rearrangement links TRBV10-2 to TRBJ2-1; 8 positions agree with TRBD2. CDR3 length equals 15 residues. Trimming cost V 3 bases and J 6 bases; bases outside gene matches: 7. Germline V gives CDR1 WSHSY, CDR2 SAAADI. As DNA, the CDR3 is TGCGCCAGCAGTGACTCGGGGGGGGCGCTCAATGAGCAGTTCTTC. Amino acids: CASSDSGGALNEQFF.

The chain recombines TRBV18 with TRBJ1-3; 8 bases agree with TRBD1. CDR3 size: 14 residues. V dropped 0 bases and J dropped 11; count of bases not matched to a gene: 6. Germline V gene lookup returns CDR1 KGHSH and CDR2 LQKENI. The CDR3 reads CASSPPGQAGSIYF. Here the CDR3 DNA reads TGTGCCAGCTCACCACCGGGACAGGCTGGATCCATATATTTT.

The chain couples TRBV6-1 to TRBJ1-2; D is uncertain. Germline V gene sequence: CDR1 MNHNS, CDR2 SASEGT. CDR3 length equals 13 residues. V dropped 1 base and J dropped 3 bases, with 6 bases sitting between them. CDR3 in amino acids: CASSEVAYYGYTF. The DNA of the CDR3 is TGTGCCAGCAGTGAAGTGGCATACTATGGCTACACCTTC.

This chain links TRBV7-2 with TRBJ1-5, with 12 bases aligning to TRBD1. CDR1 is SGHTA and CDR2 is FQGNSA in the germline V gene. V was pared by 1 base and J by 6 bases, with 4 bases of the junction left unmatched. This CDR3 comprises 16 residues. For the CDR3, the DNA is TGTGCCAGCAGCTTAGTAGGGACAGGGGGCGGTCAGCCCCAGCATTTT. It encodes CASSLVGTGGGQPQHF.

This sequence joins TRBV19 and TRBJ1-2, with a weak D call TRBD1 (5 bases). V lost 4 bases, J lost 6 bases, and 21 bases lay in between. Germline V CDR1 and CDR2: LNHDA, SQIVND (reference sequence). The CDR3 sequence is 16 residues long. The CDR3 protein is CASSKTASTGIDGYTF. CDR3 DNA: TGTGCCAGTAGTAAGACAGCCTCCACAGGTATAGATGGCTACACCTTC.

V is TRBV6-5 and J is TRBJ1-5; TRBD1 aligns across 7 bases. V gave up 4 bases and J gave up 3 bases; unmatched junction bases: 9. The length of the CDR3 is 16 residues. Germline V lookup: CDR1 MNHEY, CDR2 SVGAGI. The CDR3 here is CASSSLNRGYNQPQHF. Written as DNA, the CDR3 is TGTGCCAGCAGTTCCCTCAACAGGGGCTACAATCAGCCCCAGCATTTT.

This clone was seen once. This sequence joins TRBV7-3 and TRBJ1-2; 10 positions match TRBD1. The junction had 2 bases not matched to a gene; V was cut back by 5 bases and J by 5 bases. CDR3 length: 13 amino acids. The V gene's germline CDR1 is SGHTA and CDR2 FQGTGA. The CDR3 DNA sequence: TGTGCCAGCAGCGCGGGACAGGGGTATGGCTACACCTTC. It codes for CASSAGQGYGYTF.

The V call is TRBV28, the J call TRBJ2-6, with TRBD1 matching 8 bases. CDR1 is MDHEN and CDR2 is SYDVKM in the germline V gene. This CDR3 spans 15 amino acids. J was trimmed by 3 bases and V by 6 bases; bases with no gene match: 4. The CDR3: CASRQQGVGANVLTF. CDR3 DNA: TGTGCCAGCAGGCAACAGGGGGTTGGGGCCAACGTCCTGACTTTC.

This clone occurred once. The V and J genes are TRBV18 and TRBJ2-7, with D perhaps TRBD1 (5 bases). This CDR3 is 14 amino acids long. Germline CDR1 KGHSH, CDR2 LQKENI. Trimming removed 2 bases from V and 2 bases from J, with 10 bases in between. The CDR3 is CASSPWTNPYEQYF. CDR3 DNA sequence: TGTGCCAGCTCACCATGGACAAATCCCTACGAGCAGTACTTC. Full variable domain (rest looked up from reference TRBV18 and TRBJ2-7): NAGVMQNPRHLVRRRGQEARLRCSPMKGHSHVYWYRQLPEEGLKFMVYLQKENIIDESGMPKERFSAEFPKEGPSILRIQQVVRGDSAAYFCASSPWTNPYEQYFGPGTRLTVT.